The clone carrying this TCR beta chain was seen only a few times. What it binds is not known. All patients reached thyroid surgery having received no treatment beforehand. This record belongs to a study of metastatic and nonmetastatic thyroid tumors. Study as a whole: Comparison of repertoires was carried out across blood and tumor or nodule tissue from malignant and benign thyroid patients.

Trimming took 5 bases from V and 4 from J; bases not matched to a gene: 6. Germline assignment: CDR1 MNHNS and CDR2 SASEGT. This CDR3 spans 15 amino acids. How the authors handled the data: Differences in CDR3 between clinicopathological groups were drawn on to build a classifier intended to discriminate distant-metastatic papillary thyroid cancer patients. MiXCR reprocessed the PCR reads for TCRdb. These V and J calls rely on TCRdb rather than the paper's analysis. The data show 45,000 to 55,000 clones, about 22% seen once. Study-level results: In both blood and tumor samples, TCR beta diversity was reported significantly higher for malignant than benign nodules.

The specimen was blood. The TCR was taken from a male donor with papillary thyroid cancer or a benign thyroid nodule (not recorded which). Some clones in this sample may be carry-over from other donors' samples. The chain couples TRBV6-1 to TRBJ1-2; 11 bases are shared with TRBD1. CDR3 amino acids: CASSTGTGGGYGYTF. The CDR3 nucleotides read TGTGCCAGCAGTACCGGGACAGGGGGAGGCTATGGCTACACCTTC.